The sequence of this T cell receptor (beta chain) was determined in a study of blood T cell repertoires in COVID-19. Study as a whole: Donors in the United States, Italy and Spain gave samples during acute or convalescent COVID-19. Sources were T cells, B-cell-depleted T cells, or PBMCs; the material itself was cDNA or gDNA.

As handled by the study authors: Amplifying reference gene primers gave estimates of nucleated cell counts. Produced via immunoSEQ multiplex PCR; TCRdb's table is partial and in-frame only. V, J and clone size are those of that table, while D and trimming were read from the DNA. The table records about 15,000 clones, 70% to 90% of them present only once. The CDR3 is made up of 14 amino acids. The junction had 4 bases not matched to a gene; V was cut back by 6 bases and J by 4 bases. The V gene's germline CDR1 is SNHLY and CDR2 FYNNEI. The chain uses TRBV2 and TRBJ1-2; TRBD1 aligns across 11 bases. This receptor was identified in a man aged 65 to 79 in a cohort sampled during active COVID-19. Sequencing was performed on peripheral blood. The CDR3, as DNA: TGTGCCAGCAGGGACAGGGGGCGCGGCTATGGCTACACCTTC. Protein product: CASRDRGRGYGYTF.